Following are 29 T cell receptor beta chains from one sample sequenced in a study of cytomegalovirus exposure and HLA in healthy donors. Primers for the PCR totalled 60 Vbeta and 13 Jbeta. The assay was immunoSEQ multiplex PCR, and TCRdb's table has in-frame clones only and misses some. The table counts fewer than 150,000 clones; roughly 2% lies in the top ten. The specimen sequenced was PBMCs. These receptors originate from a woman aged 60 to 75 in good health and CMV-seronegative.

The chain links TRBV2 to TRBJ1-2; 8 bases fit TRBD1. CDR3 length: 14 residues. Germline values: CDR1 SNHLY, CDR2 FYNNEI. V trimming: 5 bases; J trimming: 5 bases; junction bases outside the gene matches: 7. CDR3 nucleotide sequence: TGTGCCAGCAGTTTTCAGGACAGGGAGTATGGCTACACCTTC. Protein product: CASSFQDREYGYTF.

The gene calls are TRBV7-9 and TRBJ1-1; perhaps TRBD1 as D (5 bases). The CDR3 runs to 13 residues. V was pared by 4 bases and J by 3 bases, with 9 bases between. Germline lookup yields CDR1 SEHNR and CDR2 FQNEAQ (reference sequence). CDR3 region: CASSSGHYTEAFF. CDR3 sequence (DNA): TGTGCCAGCAGCTCAGGGCATTACACTGAAGCTTTCTTT.

The V gene is TRBV5-5, the J gene TRBJ2-7; the match to TRBD1 covers 10 bases. The V gene's germline CDR1 is SGHKS and CDR2 YYEKEE (reference sequence). Losses at the gene ends were 5 bases for V and 6 bases for J; bases not matched to a gene: 8. The CDR3 is made up of 14 amino acids. In nucleotides, the CDR3 is TGTGCCAGCAGTGGGACAGGGGCTGTCGGCGAGCAGTACTTC. Its translation: CASSGTGAVGEQYF. Full variable domain (missing parts from reference TRBV5-5 and TRBJ2-7): DAGVTQSPTHLIKTRGQQVTLRCSPISGHKSVSWYQQVLGQGPQFIFQYYEKEERGRGNFPDRFSARQFPNYSSELNVNALLLGDSALYLCASSGTGAVGEQYFGPGTRLTVT.

The J gene is TRBJ2-7, the V gene TRBV5-1; 7 positions match TRBD1. CDR1 is SGHRS and CDR2 is YFSETQ in the germline V gene. There are 15 residues in the CDR3. V shed 3 bases, J shed 4 bases, and the junction held 10 bases outside the gene matches. For the CDR3, the DNA is TGCGCCAGCAGCTCCCTTGAAAGGGGGCGATACGAGCAGTACTTC. Residues: CASSSLERGRYEQYF.

V gene TRBV2 combines with J gene TRBJ2-1, with D possibly TRBD1 on 6 matching bases. CDR3 length equals 15 residues. Trimming took off 2 bases at V and 1 base at J, with 9 bases between the two ends. Germline V gene sequence: CDR1 SNHLY, CDR2 FYNNEI. The CDR3 sequence: CASSERRGSYNEQFF. CDR3 bases: TGTGCCAGCAGTGAACGTAGGGGGTCCTACAATGAGCAGTTCTTC.

V and J are TRBV7-9 and TRBJ1-2, with TRBD1 matching over 9 bases. The germline V gene has CDR1 SEHNR and CDR2 FQNEAQ (reference sequence). Trimming cost V 7 bases and J 2 bases; bases outside gene matches: 5. The CDR3 is 14 amino acids. The CDR3 DNA is TGTGCCAGCACCCCGGGACAGGGAAACTATGGCTACACCTTC. Amino acid sequence: CASTPGQGNYGYTF.

The gene calls are TRBV6-1 and TRBJ2-3; maybe TRBD2 (6 bases). Germline-derived CDR1 and CDR2 are MNHNS and SASEGT. This CDR3 has 15 residues. Deletions cut 2 bases from V and 7 bases from J, with 16 bases between. In DNA form, the CDR3 reads TGTGCCAGCAGTGAATCGGCGGGGCGGACTCATACGCAGTATTTT. It is translated as CASSESAGRTHTQYF.

The chain joins TRBV6-6 to TRBJ2-3; D is possibly TRBD1 (5 bases). The V end was cut by 6 bases, the J end by 2 bases, with 15 bases between. From germline, CDR1 is MNHNY and CDR2 SVGAGI (reference sequence). There are 15 residues in the CDR3. The CDR3 spells CASRPPGQFTDTQYF. In nucleotides, the CDR3 is TGTGCCAGCAGACCCCCCGGACAATTCACAGATACGCAGTATTTT.

This chain links TRBV28 with TRBJ1-5; D is unclear. The CDR3 has 16 amino acids. Trimming left V 2 bases short and J 2 bases short, with 13 bases between. Germline values: CDR1 MDHEN, CDR2 SYDVKM. DNA of the CDR3: TGTGCCAGCAGTTTAGAGACGACCCGGGGCAATCAGCCCCAGCATTTT. Encoded protein: CASSLETTRGNQPQHF.

The CDR3 sequence: CASSLTGGPETQYF. The CDR3 region has the DNA TGTGCCAGCTCACTTACAGGGGGACCGGAGACCCAGTACTTC. The gene calls are TRBV18 and TRBJ2-5, with 8 bases fitting TRBD1. Germline V gene lookup returns CDR1 KGHSH and CDR2 LQKENI. The CDR3 length is 14 residues. The V and J ends lost 4 bases and 5 bases, in that order; junction bases with no gene match: 6.

The chain carries TRBV2 and TRBJ1-2; 8 bases line up with TRBD1. There are 15 residues in the CDR3. V shed 4 bases and J 5 bases; nucleotides not matched to a gene: 9. The V gene's germline CDR1 is SNHLY and CDR2 FYNNEI. For the CDR3, the DNA is TGTGCCAGCAGTGTGGGGCAGGGGGCGAGTTATGGCTACACCTTC. This codes for CASSVGQGASYGYTF.

J is TRBJ2-3 and V is TRBV9; no clear D gene. This CDR3 has 13 amino acids. V was pared by 0 bases and J by 5 bases, with 7 bases between. In germline, CDR1 is SGDLS, CDR2 YYNGEE. CDR3 region: CASSVDPRDTQYF. Written as DNA, the CDR3 is TGTGCCAGCAGCGTAGACCCTAGAGATACGCAGTATTTT.

The chain is built from TRBV4-1 and TRBJ2-7; TRBD1 agrees at 7 bases. This CDR3 region has 17 residues. V lost 1 base, J lost 2 bases, and 11 bases stayed unmatched. Germline values: CDR1 MGHRA, CDR2 YSYEKL. The chain's CDR3 is CASSQGPKVTGAYEQYF. The CDR3 DNA sequence: TGCGCCAGCAGCCAAGGGCCTAAAGTAACAGGGGCCTACGAGCAGTACTTC.

The V gene is TRBV6-5, the J gene TRBJ1-4; D perhaps matches TRBD1 (6 bases). The CDR3 covers 14 residues. CDR1 is MNHEY and CDR2 is SVGAGI in the germline V gene. Trimming shortened V by 5 bases and J by 8 bases, and 15 bases separated the two germline ends. CDR3 sequence: CASSRTVQGEKLFF. The CDR3 bases are TGTGCCAGCAGTCGGACAGTCCAGGGCGAAAAACTGTTTTTT.

V usage is TRBV6-1 and J usage is TRBJ1-2; maybe TRBD1 (6 bases). The V and J ends lost 5 bases and 3 bases respectively, with 28 bases between them. The CDR3 is 19 residues long. CDR1 MNHNS and CDR2 SASEGT come from the germline V gene. The CDR3 is CASSQEPQGLGLRDYGYTF. CDR3 in DNA: TGTGCCAGCAGTCAAGAACCACAGGGTCTAGGTCTCAGGGACTATGGCTACACCTTC.

This chain uses TRBV28 with TRBJ1-1, with D possibly TRBD1 on 5 matching bases. Germline CDR1 MDHEN, CDR2 SYDVKM. Trimming shortened V by 7 bases and J by 7 bases, and 13 bases separated the two germline ends. CDR3 length equals 12 residues. This chain's CDR3 is CASITGRNEAFF. The CDR3 nucleotides are TGTGCCAGCATTACAGGACGGAATGAAGCTTTCTTT.

The J gene is TRBJ2-3, the V gene TRBV29-1; 8 bases map to TRBD1. From germline, CDR1 is SQVTM and CDR2 ANQGSEA. This CDR3 spans 14 amino acids. The J segment lost 2 bases and the V segment lost 5 bases, leaving 6 bases of the junction unmatched. CDR3 residues: CSVKGQVITDTQYF. DNA of the CDR3: TGCAGCGTTAAGGGACAGGTCATCACAGATACGCAGTATTTT.

The V call is TRBV11-2, the J call TRBJ2-2; D is possibly TRBD2 (5 bases). Trimming took 1 base from V and 0 from J, leaving 18 bases between them. Germline lookup yields CDR1 SGHAT and CDR2 FQNNGV. This CDR3 is 19 amino acids long. The CDR3 region has the DNA TGTGCCAGCAGCTTAGCCCTCACTCTCGGGCGGGCGAACACCGGGGAGCTGTTTTTT. Residues: CASSLALTLGRANTGELFF.

The chain recombines TRBV30 with TRBJ2-1, with D perhaps TRBD2 (5 bases). The CDR3 spans 13 residues. Germline V gene data show CDR1 as GTSNPN and CDR2 as SVGIG (reference sequence). Trimming cost V 2 bases and J 9 bases, with 14 bases left between them. In nucleotides, the CDR3 is TGTGCCTGGAGTCTGAGGGTCCTAGGTGAGCAGTTCTTC. This sequence encodes CAWSLRVLGEQFF.

The V call is TRBV12-5, the J call TRBJ2-1; 9 bases align to TRBD1. Germline V gene data show CDR1 as LGHNT and CDR2 as FRNRAP. V lost 0 bases and J lost 4; bases outside the gene matches: 4. The CDR3 has 16 amino acids. The CDR3 reads CASGLVQGAAYNEQFF. The DNA of the CDR3 is TGTGCTAGTGGTTTGGTACAGGGGGCAGCATACAATGAGCAGTTCTTC.

As regards this clone: This sample includes further DNA sequences coding for the same CDR3. The chain has TRBV7-9 and TRBJ1-2, with 8 nucleotides matching TRBD1. V gave up 3 bases and J gave up 3 bases; unmatched junction bases: 0. This CDR3 contains 13 residues. The germline CDR1 and CDR2 sequences are SEHNR and FQNEAQ (reference sequence). The CDR3 sequence: CASSLGQDYGYTF. The CDR3 DNA reads as TGTGCCAGCAGCTTGGGACAGGACTATGGCTACACCTTC.

Concerning this clone itself: At one boundary the junction diverges from the germline segment, which might be a read error. V and J are TRBV11-2 and TRBJ2-7; D is unclear. CDR1 and CDR2 from the germline V gene are SGHAT and FQNNGV. The length of the CDR3 is 14 residues. This CDR3 reads CASSLIRYYELLHF. In nucleotides, the CDR3 is TGTGCCAGCAGCTTAATTCGATACTACGAGCTTCTCCACTTC.

The V and J genes are TRBV7-6 and TRBJ1-1, with 9 nucleotides matching TRBD1. Germline-derived CDR1 and CDR2 are SGHVS and FNYEAQ. This CDR3 region has 12 residues. V was pared by 6 bases and J by 11 bases, with 7 bases of the junction left unmatched. The CDR3 spells CASSYTGGEAFF. CDR3 sequence (DNA): TGTGCCAGCAGTTATACAGGGGGCGAGGCTTTCTTT.

The V and J genes are TRBV5-1 and TRBJ2-1; D remains ambiguous. Germline lookup yields CDR1 SGHRS and CDR2 YFSETQ. The germline V and J ends were trimmed by 0 bases and 1 base, with 5 bases remaining between them. The CDR3 is 14 residues long. Here the CDR3 reads CASSLAESYNEQFF. The DNA of the CDR3 is TGCGCCAGCAGCTTGGCTGAGTCCTACAATGAGCAGTTCTTC. Together with reference TRBV5-1 and TRBJ2-1, the CDR3 gives the full variable domain: KAGVTQTPRYLIKTRGQQVTLSCSPISGHRSVSWYQQTPGQGLQFLFEYFSETQRNKGNFPGRFSGRQFSNSRSEMNVSTLELGDSALYLCASSLAESYNEQFFGPGTRLTVL.

This chain joins TRBV6-5 and TRBJ1-2; 8 bases are shared with TRBD1. This CDR3 comprises 14 residues. Looked up from germline, CDR1 is MNHEY and CDR2 is SVGAGI. Trimming at V came to 6 bases and at J to 2 bases, leaving 5 bases not matched to a gene. The CDR3 spells CASRPGQANYGYTF. As DNA, the CDR3 is TGTGCCAGCAGACCGGGACAGGCGAACTATGGCTACACCTTC.

This chain joins TRBV6-5 and TRBJ2-7, with D possibly being TRBD2 (7 bases). Germline values: CDR1 MNHEY, CDR2 SVGAGI. This CDR3 is built from 12 residues. Deletions cut 10 bases from V and 4 bases from J, with 14 bases between. In DNA form, the CDR3 reads TGTGCCACCCGAGGGGGGGGTTACGAGCAGTACTTC. It codes for CATRGGGYEQYF.

The V gene is TRBV6-6, the J gene TRBJ2-1; 7 nucleotides line up with TRBD2. The length of the CDR3 is 14 residues. Germline-derived CDR1 and CDR2 are MNHNY and SVGAGI (reference sequence). J gave up 6 bases and V 7 bases, and 9 bases lay outside the gene matches. The CDR3: CASILGVAGNEQFF. The CDR3 DNA reads as TGTGCCAGCATCCTGGGGGTAGCGGGCAATGAGCAGTTCTTC.

The rearrangement links TRBV5-5 to TRBJ1-3, with 7 bases identical to TRBD1. The CDR3 totals 14 residues. With 4 bases clipped from V and 2 bases from J, the junction kept 3 bases outside the gene matches. In germline, CDR1 is SGHKS, CDR2 YYEKEE (reference sequence). Here the CDR3 reads CASSTGQAGNTIYF. The CDR3 nucleotides are TGTGCCAGCAGCACTGGACAGGCTGGAAACACCATATATTTT.

For the CDR3, the DNA is TGTGCCAGCAGCTTGGGTTCATCCTCTGGGGCCAACGTCCTGACTTTC. Amino acids: CASSLGSSSGANVLTF. V usage is TRBV5-8 and J usage is TRBJ2-6; no definite D call. The CDR3 is 16 residues long. Trimming took off 0 bases at V and 0 bases at J, with 7 bases between the two ends. Germline lookup yields CDR1 SGHTS and CDR2 YDEGEE.